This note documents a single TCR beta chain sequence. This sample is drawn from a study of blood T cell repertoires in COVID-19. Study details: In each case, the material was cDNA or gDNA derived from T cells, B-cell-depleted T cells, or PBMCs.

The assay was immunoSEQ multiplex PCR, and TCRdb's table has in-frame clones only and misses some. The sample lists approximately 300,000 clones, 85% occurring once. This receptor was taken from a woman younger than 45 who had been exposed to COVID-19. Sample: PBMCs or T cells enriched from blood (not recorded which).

In DNA, the CDR3 is TGTGCCAGCAGCCAAGTACAGGGCCCAGATACGCAGTATTTT. Translating it yields CASSQVQGPDTQYF. V and J are TRBV4-2 and TRBJ2-3; a weak D match, TRBD1 (6 bases). V lost 1 base, J lost 4 bases, and 9 bases lay in between. Looked up from germline, CDR1 is LGHNA and CDR2 is YNFKEQ. The CDR3 is 14 amino acids.